This entry is about one T cell receptor beta chain. This sample is part of a study of blood T cell repertoires in COVID-19. At the level of the study: Acute-phase and convalescent COVID-19 samples originated in the United States, Italy and Spain. T cells, B-cell-depleted T cells, or PBMCs provided the cDNA or gDNA that served as material.

CDR3 length: 13 residues. Germline V CDR1 and CDR2: LNHDA, SQIVND (reference sequence). Trimming took 5 bases from V and 7 from J; bases not matched to a gene: 8. Methods used by the authors: Estimation of nucleated cell counts relied on the amplification of reference gene primers. Sequencing used immunoSEQ multiplex PCR; TCRdb keeps in-frame clones, though not all of them. V and J calls and clone size are copied from that table; D and trimming were computed from the DNA. The data contain 200,000 to 250,000 clones, around 83% of them singletons. The sequence came from a man aged 50 to 59 with active or convalescent COVID-19. Sequenced: peripheral blood. The chain joins TRBV19 to TRBJ2-7; 7 bases align to TRBD2. The CDR3 DNA reads TGTGCCAGTAGTGCGTCGGGAGGACGGGAGCAGTACGTC. Protein product: CASSASGGREQYV.